Listed below are T cell receptor beta chains from one sample, sequenced in a study of cytomegalovirus exposure and HLA in healthy donors. Profiled with immunoSEQ multiplex PCR; TCRdb holds only in-frame clones, not every one. The top ten hold 3% to 4% of the sample, which has some 120,000 clones, 75% to 85% seen once. The sequencing input was PBMCs. All receptors come from a male donor in good health and CMV-seronegative. The conserved cysteine and the conserved F or W are not part of the CDR3 here. The order of the fields is V gene, J gene, CDR3 length, CDR3 protein.

V: TRBV25-1; J: TRBJ2-5; length: 15; CDR3: ASSEDLWGLGIKTQY
V: TRBV15; J: TRBJ2-2; length: 14; CDR3: ATSRGARGDTGELF
V: TRBV4-1; J: TRBJ2-7; length: 13; CDR3: ASSQETSGHYEQY
V: TRBV30; J: TRBJ2-3; length: 14; CDR3: AGVPPGRGAGDTQY
V: TRBV18; J: TRBJ2-2; length: 13; CDR3: ASHVGQGRTGELF
V: TRBV6-6; J: TRBJ2-4; length: 14; CDR3: ASSYLQGAPKNIQY
V: TRBV2; J: TRBJ2-1; length: 15; CDR3: ASSDGGAGSSYNEQF
V: TRBV6-1; J: TRBJ2-3; length: 13; CDR3: ASSLTSGSADTQY
V: TRBV29-1; J: TRBJ2-1; length: 10; CDR3: SADRGGNEQF
V: TRBV6-1; J: TRBJ1-2; length: 16; CDR3: ASSEARDRGLANYGYT
V: TRBV19; J: TRBJ2-2; length: 13; CDR3: AIEGRGMNTGELF